A selection of T cell receptor beta chains follows, all from one sample in a study of T cell changes during pregnancy in multiple sclerosis. Using immunoSEQ multiplex PCR, the repertoire was profiled, and TCRdb retains in-frame clones only, with some absent. The data show some 40,000 clones, 90% to 95% seen once. This material consisted of CD4+ T cells from peripheral blood mononuclear cells, taken in the third trimester of pregnancy. Source of these receptors: a female donor in good health, enrolled as a control in a pregnancy study. Both conserved end residues are part of each CDR3. Not every row has a clone size; where given, it reads once, few, many or a size class.

>TRBJ1-2|.|TRBV5-6
CASSPQGRGGYTF
>TRBJ2-1|.|TRBV7-9
CASSRSGLYNEQFF
>TRBJ1-5|once|TRBV20-1
CSARAGQPQHF
>TRBJ2-7|few|TRBV19
CATRTSGTYEQYF
>TRBJ1-3|few|TRBV18
CASSPDSSSGNTIYF
>TRBJ2-1|few|TRBV7-9
CASSRPAGPNEQFF
>TRBJ2-2|.|TRBV29-1
CSVEGLAGDTGELFF
>TRBJ2-7|.|TRBV7-8
CASSSPRLARLYEQYF
>TRBJ2-1|.|TRBV9
CASSVVASGSQQFF
>TRBJ2-7|.|TRBV5-6
CASSGGTAEAYEQYF
>TRBJ1-2|.|TRBV27
CASSLSQGQLLGYTF
>TRBJ2-7|.|TRBV7-6
CASSFGQGYEQYF
>TRBJ2-1|.|TRBV5-1
CASSLVAGGGNEQFF
>TRBJ1-1|.|TRBV19
CASSTRTGGAFF
>TRBJ1-1|.|TRBV4-2
CASRGDREDTEAFF
>TRBJ1-1|.|TRBV6-1
CASSAVQGATEAFF
>TRBJ2-7|.|TRBV9
CASSLGGGVSYEQYF
>TRBJ1-3|.|TRBV30
CALSGGNLNTIYF
>TRBJ1-3|.|TRBV7-2
CASSFRTDGNTIYF
>TRBJ1-1|.|TRBV4-1
CASSQVTPNTEAFF
>TRBJ2-1|.|TRBV4-2
CASSQDRSGGALLFF
>TRBJ1-3|.|TRBV5-1
CASSLAYRGGNTIYF
>TRBJ1-1|once|TRBV10-2
CASSLSSGRTEAFF
>TRBJ2-5|.|TRBV2
CASRRGGAVETQYF
>TRBJ2-7|.|TRBV11-3
CASSDRVTYEQYF
>TRBJ2-1|.|TRBV4-2
CASSHHSGGAHNEQFF
>TRBJ1-1|once|TRBV27
CASRGQGAWNTEAFF
>TRBJ2-7|.|TRBV28
CASSSKRLYEQYF
>TRBJ2-3|.|TRBV19
CASRAGVADTQYF
>TRBJ2-3|.|TRBV29-1
CSVGQGQDTQYF
>TRBJ2-3|.|TRBV30
CAWTGSTDTQYF
>TRBJ2-1|once|TRBV7-9
CASSLNRVVVNEQFF
>TRBJ2-1|.|TRBV5-1
CASSNGLAGVDEQFF
>TRBJ1-4|.|TRBV5-1
CASSATGAANEKLFF
>TRBJ1-2|.|TRBV19
CASSPGQGFIGYGYTF
>TRBJ2-2|.|TRBV12-5
CASAKADRVTGELFF
>TRBJ1-2|.|TRBV19
CASNLGQAYGYTF
>TRBJ2-3|.|TRBV19
CASSIQGGLDTQYF
>TRBJ1-5|.|TRBV5-6
CASSSGLSNQPQHF
>TRBJ2-3|.|TRBV30
CAWRLAGDTQYF
>TRBJ1-4|.|TRBV27
CASSWAEREKLFF
>TRBJ1-1|.|TRBV6-6
CASSPTGGNTEAFF
>TRBJ1-2|.|TRBV30
CACLTGFYGYTF
>TRBJ1-1|.|TRBV2
CASIARGHSRMNTEAFF
>TRBJ2-5|.|TRBV5-1
CASTAASGGEETQYF
>TRBJ1-1|.|TRBV25-1
CASSEYGRVTEAFF
>TRBJ1-1|.|TRBV10-2
CASSESMALTGRFTEAFF
>TRBJ2-7|.|TRBV5-5
CASNGLAGTYEQYF
>TRBJ2-1|.|TRBV25-1
CASRGPFGEQFF
>TRBJ2-3|.|TRBV7-2
CASSPGGTSGKYSMRF
>TRBJ2-3|.|TRBV7-3
CASSHPSSGPQYF
>TRBJ1-5|.|TRBV28
CASSFEGSRNQPQHF
>TRBJ2-1|few|TRBV29-1
CSVAGGLRYNEQFF
>TRBJ2-1|.|TRBV11-1
CASSLVQESEQFF
>TRBJ2-7|.|TRBV7-8
CASSRSSSGRIAYEQYF
>TRBJ1-2|.|TRBV9
CASSVAFVRAGDGYTF
>TRBJ2-5|.|TRBV5-1
CASSLSRGGERGETQYF
>TRBJ2-5|.|TRBV5-1
CASSLVRAPGETQYF
>TRBJ1-4|few|TRBV21-1
CASSRDRGRTTNEKLFF